Listed below are T cell receptor beta chains from one sample, sequenced in a study of PD-L1 blockade in urothelial cancer. Method: immunoSEQ multiplex PCR; TCRdb's copy keeps in-frame clones and lacks some. The sample carries 70,000 to 85,000 clones, about 85% recorded once. The source was PBMCs, collected around atezolizumab (anti-PD-L1) treatment. The origin of the receptors is a man aged 65 to 79 with urothelial cancer. CDR3s leave out the opening cysteine and the closing phenylalanine or tryptophan. Each record gives: V gene, CDR3 length, J gene, CDR3 protein.

>TRBV6-1|12|TRBJ2-7
ASSPRTEPYEQY
>TRBV2|14|TRBJ1-2
ASSESWAGDDYGYT
>TRBV7-9|10|TRBJ1-3
ASRSTTATIY
>TRBV6-5|12|TRBJ2-7
ASASGTSTYEQY
>TRBV5-4|15|TRBJ2-3
ASSLALDSWGSDTQY
>TRBV21-1|12|TRBJ2-5
ASSPRTYQETQY
>TRBV5-1|12|TRBJ2-2
ASRGGENTGELF
>TRBV25-1|12|TRBJ2-7
ASSPWGGPYEQY
>TRBV28|12|TRBJ1-5
ASSLPDRDQPQH
>TRBV18|13|TRBJ2-7
ASSPLGDSSYEQY
>TRBV5-1|13|TRBJ2-4
ASSPSGTGGDIQY
>TRBV27|13|TRBJ1-5
ASRPGTGRDQPQH
>TRBV10-3|11|TRBJ2-7
AIRLALTYEQY
>TRBV6-1|15|TRBJ1-5
ASSERVRAGSNQPQH
>TRBV4-1|11|TRBJ2-7
ASSQDSRGEQY
>TRBV5-1|13|TRBJ2-6
ASSSAPAGANVLT
>TRBV5-4|12|TRBJ2-5
ASSLAGIQETQY
>TRBV6-6|13|TRBJ2-7
ASSRQGAIVYEQY
>TRBV5-4|13|TRBJ2-5
ASSLSSGSGETQY
>TRBV6-5|11|TRBJ1-4
ASSPKLREKLF
>TRBV6-8|11|TRBJ2-7
ASSNGGAYEQY
>TRBV10-3|15|TRBJ2-1
AISDVSGTASYNEQF
>TRBV28|13|TRBJ2-5
ASMAGGWGQETQY
>TRBV28|16|TRBJ2-1
ASSPTPSLAGGLNEQF
>TRBV28|12|TRBJ2-2
ASSSPQNTGELF
>TRBV2|14|TRBJ2-5
ASSEIAGGISETQY
>TRBV5-4|13|TRBJ2-4
ASSSGLVAKNIQY
>TRBV5-1|12|TRBJ2-7
ASSLQGYATGQY
>TRBV14|15|TRBJ1-3
ASSQDGQGWAGNTIY
>TRBV6-5|12|TRBJ1-1
ASIHGGTGAEAF
>TRBV28|14|TRBJ1-3
ASSVRTGGGGNTIY
>TRBV5-3|15|TRBJ1-5
ARSLGGSKNSNQPQH